This entry lists 6 T cell receptor beta chains sequenced from one sample in a study of blood T cell repertoires in COVID-19. Profiling relied on immunoSEQ multiplex PCR, and the TCRdb table lists in-frame clones only, not all of them. The sample has 150,000 to 200,000 clones; more than 75% are singletons. The sample consisted of PBMCs or T cells enriched from blood (not recorded which). The receptors originated from a woman in her 50s with acute COVID-19.

J is TRBJ1-6 and V is TRBV11-2; D may be TRBD1 (6 bases). With 8 bases removed from V and 10 bases from J, the gap between germline ends came to 15 bases. The germline V gene has CDR1 SGHAT and CDR2 FQNNGV. The CDR3 has 13 amino acids. The CDR3 spells CASGGPGGSPLHF. In DNA form, the CDR3 reads TGTGCCAGCGGGGGCCCGGGCGGCTCACCCCTCCACTTT.

V is TRBV4-3 and J is TRBJ1-1; perhaps TRBD1 as D (6 bases). The CDR3 has 17 residues. Trimming left V 0 bases short and J 1 base short, with 15 bases between. Germline assignment: CDR1 LGHNA and CDR2 YSLEER. CDR3 coding DNA: TGCGCCAGCAGCCAAGATAGGTCAGGGGTGACGAACACTGAAGCTTTCTTT. Its translation is CASSQDRSGVTNTEAFF.

This chain connects TRBV5-1 to TRBJ2-7; the match to TRBD2 covers 7 bases. The germline V gene has CDR1 SGHRS and CDR2 YFSETQ. This CDR3 comprises 14 residues. V lost 4 bases, J lost 7 bases, and 11 bases stayed unmatched. DNA of the CDR3: TGCGCCAGCAGCCCTGGCGTCGGGGAGGGAGAGCAGTACGTC. Its translation: CASSPGVGEGEQYV.

J is TRBJ2-3 and V is TRBV30; tentative D call: TRBD2 (7 bases). Germline V gene data show CDR1 as GTSNPN and CDR2 as SVGIG (reference sequence). The CDR3 contains 15 residues. V was trimmed by 0 bases and J by 1 base, leaving 11 bases between them. DNA of the CDR3: TGTGCCTGGAGTGTGGGGGGGGCGGGCACAGATACGCAGTATTTT. This codes for CAWSVGGAGTDTQYF. Combining the CDR3 with reference TRBV30 and TRBJ2-3 gives the whole variable domain SQTIHQWPATLVQPVGSPLSLECTVEGTSNPNLYWYRQAAGRGLQLLFYSVGIGQISSEVPQNLSASRPQDRQFILSSKKLLLSDSGFYLCAWSVGGAGTDTQYFGPGTRLTVL.

This rearrangement joins TRBV6-6 to TRBJ2-5, with TRBD2 matching 12 bases. The J segment lost 7 bases and the V segment lost 7 bases, leaving 16 bases of the junction unmatched. Germline V gene sequence: CDR1 MNHNY, CDR2 SVGAGI (reference sequence). This CDR3 spans 17 amino acids. The CDR3 protein is CASTRAGLAGNLGTQYF. CDR3 nucleotide sequence: TGTGCCAGCACTCGGGCCGGACTAGCGGGAAACTTGGGGACCCAGTACTTC.

The sample holds one count of this clone. The rearrangement links TRBV24-1 to TRBJ2-5, with D possibly TRBD2 on 5 matching bases. The V gene lost 1 base and the J gene lost 2 bases, with 10 bases spanning the gap. Looked up from germline, CDR1 is KGHDR and CDR2 is SFDVKD. The CDR3 is 15 residues long. For the CDR3, the DNA is TGTGCCACCAGTGATTTAACGGAGGAACAAGAGACCCAGTACTTC. Protein: CATSDLTEEQETQYF.